One and the same sample provided the 16 T cell receptor beta chains below, sequenced in a study of T cells in Graves' hyperthyroidism and ophthalmopathy. From RNA transcripts, TCR beta CDR3 regions were amplified. An initial round of RT-PCR targeting the TCR CDR3 relied on the HTBI primer set. Each CDR3 protein is one row after TCRdb ran MiXCR on the multiplex PCR reads. The sample carries over 250,000 distinct CDR3 sequences, roughly 15% recorded once. Sequencing was done on a sample of blood. The receptors originated from a woman aged 40 to 50 with Graves' ophthalmopathy.

This clonotype was counted ten times or more. V gene TRBV7-8 combines with J gene TRBJ2-2; no definite D call. The CDR3 has 15 residues. Germline assignment: CDR1 SGHVS and CDR2 FQNEAQ. V was trimmed by 4 bases and J by 5 bases, leaving 14 bases between them. CDR3 coding DNA: TGTGCCAGCAGCTATGCGGCCATGGGGACCGGGGAGCTGTTTTTT. This gives the protein CASSYAAMGTGELFF.

In this sample, this clonotype turned up a few times. The chain joins TRBV10-2 to TRBJ1-4, with D unclear. The germline CDR1 and CDR2 sequences are WSHSY and SAAADI. V was shortened by 4 bases and J by 8 bases, with 11 bases between the two germline ends. The CDR3 totals 13 residues. CDR3 sequence reads: CASSGGVGEKLFF. The DNA for the CDR3 is TGCGCCAGCAGTGGGGGAGTAGGCGAAAAACTGTTTTTT.

In this sample, this clonotype turned up a few times. Written as DNA, the CDR3 is TGTGCCACCAGTGATTTGCACATAGGGGGACGATCGACCGGGGAGCTGTTTTTT. Translating gives CATSDLHIGGRSTGELFF. The J gene is TRBJ2-2, the V gene TRBV24-1, with D possibly matching TRBD1 (6 bases). CDR1 KGHDR and CDR2 SFDVKD come from the germline V gene. This CDR3 has 18 amino acids. Trimming stripped 0 bases from V and 5 bases from J, with 18 bases between.

This clonotype was recorded at least ten times. The chain recombines TRBV27 with TRBJ2-1; 8 bases fit TRBD1. After removal of 0 bases from V and 6 bases from J, the junction contained 7 bases not matched to a gene. In germline, CDR1 is MNHEY, CDR2 SMNVEV (reference sequence). CDR3 size: 16 residues. For the CDR3, the DNA is TGTGCCAGCAGTTTATCCAGGGGGCTATGGGGCAATGAGCAGTTCTTC. This gives the protein CASSLSRGLWGNEQFF.

This clonotype was seen many times. The rearrangement links TRBV12-3 or TRBV12-4 to TRBJ2-7; D is possibly TRBD1 (5 bases). The ends were cut back, 5 bases at V and 2 bases at J, with 16 bases in the middle. There are 15 residues in the CDR3. The CDR3 DNA reads as TGTGCCAGCAGTCCATCAGGGATACGCACCTACGAGCAGTACTTC. It is translated as CASSPSGIRTYEQYF.

The V gene is TRBV24-1, the J gene TRBJ2-5, with 7 nucleotides matching TRBD2. The trim removed 4 bases at V and 4 bases at J, leaving 2 bases unmatched. The CDR3 consists of 13 residues. From germline, CDR1 is KGHDR and CDR2 SFDVKD. The CDR3 protein is CATSDREGETQYF. The DNA for the CDR3 is TGTGCCACCAGTGACAGGGAGGGAGAGACCCAGTACTTC.

This chain connects TRBV7-2 to TRBJ1-6; D remains ambiguous. V was shortened by 5 bases and J by 0 bases, with 11 bases between the two germline ends. This CDR3 has 16 residues. CDR1 and CDR2 from the germline V gene are SGHTA and FQGNSA. This CDR3 is CASSPGGGSYNSPLHF. For the CDR3, the DNA is TGTGCCAGCAGCCCCGGTGGCGGCTCCTATAATTCACCCCTCCACTTT.

This clonotype came up many times. The chain links TRBV7-8 to TRBJ1-2, with 7 bases aligning to TRBD1. J gave up 4 bases and V 5 bases, and 13 bases lay outside the gene matches. Looked up from germline, CDR1 is SGHVS and CDR2 is FQNEAQ. The CDR3 totals 16 residues. CDR3 nucleotides: TGTGCCAGCAGCCCCCCAAATGGGGCAGGGGGCTATGGCTACACCTTC. As protein: CASSPPNGAGGYGYTF.

This clonotype was counted a few times. The gene calls are TRBV5-1 and TRBJ1-1; a possible D gene is TRBD1 (5 bases). The ends were cut back, 2 bases at V and 6 bases at J, with 8 bases in the middle. Germline V gene lookup returns CDR1 SGHRS and CDR2 YFSETQ. The CDR3 has 12 residues. The CDR3 sequence: CASSFRDSEAFF. Here the CDR3 DNA reads TGCGCCAGCAGCTTCCGGGACTCTGAAGCTTTCTTT.

This clonotype has at least ten counts. The rearrangement uses TRBV6-1 and TRBJ2-7; D is perhaps TRBD1 or TRBD2 (5 bases each). CDR1 and CDR2 from the germline V gene are MNHNS and SASEGT. The V end lost 3 bases, the J end lost 0 bases, and 15 bases lay between the germline ends. CDR3 length: 16 amino acids. CDR3 sequence reads: CASSEGTPITSYEQYF. The CDR3 nucleotides read TGTGCCAGCAGTGAGGGGACGCCTATCACCTCCTACGAGCAGTACTTC.

This clonotype was counted at least ten times. The chain carries TRBV19 and TRBJ1-5; 8 bases line up with TRBD1. The germline V gene encodes CDR1 LNHDA and CDR2 SQIVND (reference sequence). This CDR3 is 14 amino acids long. V gave up 4 bases and J gave up 5 bases; unmatched junction bases: 4. The DNA for the CDR3 is TGTGCCAGTAGTAGCGGACAGGGCCATCAGCCCCAGCATTTT. Translating gives CASSSGQGHQPQHF. The full variable domain, completed using reference TRBV19 and TRBJ1-5, is DGGITQSPKYLFRKEGQNVTLSCEQNLNHDAMYWYRQDPGQGLRLIYYSQIVNDFQKGDIAEGYSVSREKKESFPLTVTSAQKNPTAFYLCASSSGQGHQPQHFGDGTRLSIL.

The chain is built from TRBV4-1 and TRBJ1-1; 8 nucleotides match TRBD1. The ends lost 4 bases at V and 1 base at J; junction bases unmatched: 8. Germline loops: CDR1 MGHRA, CDR2 YSYEKL. The CDR3 length is 16 residues. The CDR3 region has the DNA TGCGCCAGCAGCCTAGGACAGGGCGTGGGGAACACTGAAGCTTTCTTT. Translating it yields CASSLGQGVGNTEAFF.

The sample holds many counts of this clonotype. The CDR3 loop is CASSLALDHSYEQYF. For the CDR3, the DNA is TGTGCCAGCAGTTTAGCGCTTGACCATTCCTACGAGCAGTACTTC. This chain connects TRBV12-3 or TRBV12-4 to TRBJ2-7; D remains ambiguous. The CDR3 length is 15 residues. Trimming removed 0 bases at V and 1 base at J, with 10 bases between.

The chain recombines TRBV4-1 with TRBJ1-6, with a possible D match to TRBD1 (5 bases). The germline V gene has CDR1 MGHRA and CDR2 YSYEKL. The germline V and J ends were trimmed by 0 bases and 13 bases, with 16 bases remaining between them. The CDR3 has 15 amino acids. The CDR3 loop reads CASSQDTGVRTPLHF. The CDR3 DNA follows: TGCGCCAGCAGCCAAGATACGGGGGTACGTACTCCCCTCCACTTT.

This clonotype was seen many times. The rearrangement joins TRBV28 to TRBJ1-6; possibly TRBD1 for D (5 bases). Between the trimmed V and J ends, which lost 3 bases and 10 bases, there was a span of 13 bases. The CDR3 sequence is 14 residues long. Germline lookup yields CDR1 MDHEN and CDR2 SYDVKM. The CDR3 loop is CASSFRGRGSPLHF. CDR3 bases: TGTGCCAGCAGTTTCCGGGGGAGAGGATCACCCCTCCACTTT.

The chain recombines TRBV11-2 with TRBJ2-5, with TRBD1 matching over 10 bases. The CDR3 consists of 16 residues. CDR1 and CDR2 (germline): SGHAT, FQNNGV. Unmatched junction bases numbered 11, after V lost 5 bases and J lost 5 bases. For the CDR3, the DNA is TGTGCCAGCAGCCCTCCCGGGACAGGGGTGCGGGAGACCCAGTACTTC. It yields the protein CASSPPGTGVRETQYF.